Listed below are T cell receptor beta chains from one sample, sequenced in a study of T cells in Graves' hyperthyroidism and ophthalmopathy. A single record per CDR3 protein comes from TCRdb applying MiXCR to the multiplex PCR reads. The sample lists approximately 210,000 distinct CDR3 sequences; approximately 17% were seen once. The specimen was blood. The receptors were gathered from a man aged 45 to 65 with Graves' hyperthyroidism. Each CDR3 is given with its conserved first and last residue. A D gene is named only where the DNA matches it firmly. Size tells how often a clone was seen (once, few, many) or the class of an expanded clone, and some rows leave it out.

many | TRBJ1-2 | TRBV20-1 | TRBD1 | CSAREGGGYGYTF | TGCAGTGCCAGAGAAGGGGGCGGGTATGGCTACACCTTC
. | TRBJ1-1 | TRBV7-2 | . | CASSQQTNTGAFF | TGTGCCAGCAGCCAACAAACGAACACTGGAGCTTTCTTT
many | TRBJ1-2 | TRBV2 | TRBD1 | CASRDRGNYGYTF | TGTGCCAGCAGGGACAGGGGCAACTATGGCTACACCTTC
. | TRBJ2-5 | TRBV7-2 | TRBD1 | CASSFGQGGGETQYF | TGTGCCAGCAGCTTCGGACAGGGTGGGGGGGAGACCCAGTACTTC
. | TRBJ1-4 | TRBV7-8 | . | CASSLVGPGGKLFF | TGTGCCAGCAGCTTAGTGGGCCCCGGAGGAAAACTGTTTTTT
many | TRBJ2-1 | TRBV7-8 | TRBD2 | CASSHYRGGNEQFF | TGTGCCAGCAGCCACTACCGGGGGGGCAATGAGCAGTTCTTC
. | TRBJ2-4 | TRBV20-1 | TRBD2 | CSARTSGRAAKNIQYF | TGCAGTGCAAGGACTAGCGGGAGGGCCGCCAAAAACATTCAGTACTTC
many | TRBJ1-2 | TRBV18 | TRBD1 | CASSVDRVGYTF | TGTGCCAGCTCCGTGGACAGGGTTGGCTACACCTTC
many | TRBJ2-2 | TRBV24-1 | TRBD1 | CATSDSGTGDTGELFF | TGTGCCACCAGTGATTCTGGGACAGGGGACACCGGGGAGCTGTTTTTT
many | TRBJ2-1 | TRBV7-8 | TRBD2 | CASSVGTSGIYNEQFF | TGTGCCAGCTCAGTGGGGACTAGCGGAATCTACAATGAGCAGTTCTTC
many | TRBJ2-3 | TRBV12-3/TRBV12-4 | TRBD2 | CASIIAGVTDTQYF | TGTGCCAGCATCATAGCGGGAGTGACAGATACGCAGTATTTT
few | TRBJ2-2 | TRBV6-2/TRBV6-3 | . | CASSSSVSNTGELFF | TGTGCCAGCAGCTCGTCGGTCAGTAACACCGGGGAGCTGTTTTTT
many | TRBJ1-2 | TRBV7-8 | . | CASTLRGRGREGYTF | TGTGCCAGCACCCTAAGGGGCAGGGGTCGGGAAGGCTACACCTTC
many | TRBJ2-7 | TRBV27 | . | CASSFNPGSYEQYF | TGTGCCAGCAGTTTTAACCCCGGGTCCTACGAGCAGTACTTC
few | TRBJ2-2 | TRBV5-1 | . | CASSWRGPNTGELFF | TGCGCCAGCAGCTGGCGGGGACCGAACACCGGGGAGCTGTTTTTT
many | TRBJ2-1 | TRBV7-8 | TRBD2 | CASSLQRLAGGNEQFF | TGTGCCAGCAGCTTACAGCGCCTAGCGGGAGGCAATGAGCAGTTCTTC
many | TRBJ2-5 | TRBV2 | TRBD1 | CASRRTGTGYQETQYF | TGTGCCAGCAGAAGAACCGGGACAGGGTACCAAGAGACCCAGTACTTC
few | TRBJ2-1 | TRBV5-1 | . | CASSLGDPNEQFF | TGCGCCAGCAGCTTGGGGGACCCCAATGAGCAGTTCTTC
many | TRBJ2-7 | TRBV29-1 | . | CSVRVWQGNEQYF | TGCAGCGTAAGAGTATGGCAGGGGAACGAGCAGTACTTC
. | TRBJ2-5 | TRBV18 | . | CASSQDQETQYF | TGTGCCAGCTCACAGGACCAAGAGACCCAGTACTTC
few | TRBJ2-3 | TRBV7-2 | . | CASSPRGGTYTDTQYF | TGTGCCAGCAGCCCACGGGGCGGGACATACACAGATACGCAGTATTTT
many | TRBJ2-3 | TRBV2 | TRBD2 | CASSTTSGRAPDTQYF | TGTGCCAGCTCGACCACTAGCGGGAGGGCTCCAGATACGCAGTATTTT
many | TRBJ1-2 | TRBV7-8 | TRBD1 | CASSPGQGLYGYTF | TGTGCCAGCAGCCCGGGACAGGGGCTCTATGGCTACACCTTC
. | TRBJ2-2 | TRBV7-2 | . | CASSLDGSRRTGELFF | TGTGCCAGCAGCTTGGATGGATCCCGGAGGACCGGGGAGCTGTTTTTT
many | TRBJ2-7 | TRBV6-1 | TRBD2 | CASTMAAGVGEQYF | TGTGCCAGCACCATGGCGGCGGGAGTAGGCGAGCAGTACTTC
. | TRBJ1-5 | TRBV7-8 | TRBD1 | CASSPDRTNQPQHF | TGTGCCAGCAGCCCGGACAGGACCAATCAGCCCCAGCATTTT
many | TRBJ2-1 | TRBV3-1 | TRBD2 | CASSQRAGGSYNEQFF | TGTGCCAGCAGCCAGCGAGCGGGAGGCTCCTACAATGAGCAGTTCTTC
few | TRBJ2-2 | TRBV2 | . | CATGQQNTGELFF | TGTGCCACCGGACAGCAGAACACCGGGGAGCTGTTTTTT
few | TRBJ2-7 | TRBV7-9 | TRBD2 | CACQPPSGSYEQYF | TGTGCGTGCCAGCCACCTAGCGGTTCCTACGAGCAGTACTTC
. | TRBJ2-3 | TRBV6-2/TRBV6-3 | . | CASSYRDLTTDTQYF | TGTGCCAGCAGTTACAGGGATCTGACCACAGATACGCAGTATTTT
many | TRBJ1-6 | TRBV19 | TRBD1 | CASSGPTGRHSPLHF | TGTGCCAGTAGTGGACCGACAGGGAGGCATTCACCCCTCCACTTT
. | TRBJ2-3 | TRBV19 | TRBD2 | CASNPHGLAGTDTDTQYF | TGTGCCAGTAACCCACACGGACTAGCGGGGACCGACACAGATACGCAGTATTTT
many | TRBJ2-7 | TRBV28 | . | CASNPRGAGAGYEQYF | TGTGCCAGCAATCCCCGCGGGGCGGGGGCGGGGTACGAGCAGTACTTC
few | TRBJ2-1 | TRBV6-2/TRBV6-3 | . | CASRRSGARNEQFF | TGTGCCAGCAGAAGATCAGGGGCGCGGAATGAGCAGTTCTTC
many | TRBJ2-1 | TRBV2 | TRBD2 | CASRIGRGSYNEQFF | TGTGCCAGCAGGATCGGGAGGGGTTCCTACAATGAGCAGTTCTTC
once | TRBJ2-7 | TRBV7-2 | . | CASTSSYEQYF | TGTGCCAGTACCAGCTCCTACGAGCAGTACTTC
many | TRBJ2-5 | TRBV12-3/TRBV12-4 | . | CASSGVNQETQYF | TGTGCCAGTTCCGGGGTGAACCAAGAGACCCAGTACTTC
. | TRBJ2-7 | TRBV11-2 | TRBD1 | CASSPGQGVSCEQYF | TGTGCCAGCAGCCCTGGACAGGGGGTTTCCTGCGAGCAGTACTTC
many | TRBJ1-1 | TRBV30 | TRBD1 | CAWRQGASRAFF | TGTGCCTGGAGACAGGGGGCAAGTCGAGCTTTCTTT
many | TRBJ2-1 | TRBV7-8 | TRBD1 | CASSFGGDRGRNEQFF | TGTGCCAGCAGCTTTGGGGGGGACAGGGGGCGAAATGAGCAGTTCTTC
many | TRBJ1-1 | TRBV3-1 | TRBD1 | CASSQKTGSTEAFF | TGTGCCAGCAGCCAAAAGACAGGGAGCACTGAAGCTTTCTTT
many | TRBJ1-1 | TRBV3-1 | . | CATRREGTEAFF | TGTGCCACCCGCAGGGAAGGGACTGAAGCTTTCTTT
. | TRBJ2-2 | TRBV18 | . | CASSPGATGELFF | TGTGCCAGCTCACCAGGGGCTACCGGGGAGCTGTTTTTT
many | TRBJ2-3 | TRBV6-4 | . | CASSDSTGATDTQYF | TGTGCCAGCAGTGACTCCACGGGAGCCACAGATACGCAGTATTTT
many | TRBJ2-3 | TRBV4-3 | . | CASSQERRGWRVSTDTQYF | TGCGCCAGCAGCCAAGAAAGGAGAGGATGGCGGGTGAGCACAGATACGCAGTATTTT